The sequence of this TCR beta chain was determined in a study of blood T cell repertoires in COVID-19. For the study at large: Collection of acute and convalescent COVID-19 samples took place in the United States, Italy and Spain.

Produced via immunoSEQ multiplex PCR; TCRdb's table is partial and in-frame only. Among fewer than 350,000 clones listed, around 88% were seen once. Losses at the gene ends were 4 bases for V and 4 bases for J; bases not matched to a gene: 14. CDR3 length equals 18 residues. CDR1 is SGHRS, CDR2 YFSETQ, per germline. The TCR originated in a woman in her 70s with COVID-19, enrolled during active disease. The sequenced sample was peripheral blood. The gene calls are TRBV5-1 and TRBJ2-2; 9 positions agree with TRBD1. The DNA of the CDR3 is TGCGCCAGCAGCCCGTCCCCCCCGGGACAGGGATCCACCGGGGAGCTGTTTTTT. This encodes CASSPSPPGQGSTGELFF.